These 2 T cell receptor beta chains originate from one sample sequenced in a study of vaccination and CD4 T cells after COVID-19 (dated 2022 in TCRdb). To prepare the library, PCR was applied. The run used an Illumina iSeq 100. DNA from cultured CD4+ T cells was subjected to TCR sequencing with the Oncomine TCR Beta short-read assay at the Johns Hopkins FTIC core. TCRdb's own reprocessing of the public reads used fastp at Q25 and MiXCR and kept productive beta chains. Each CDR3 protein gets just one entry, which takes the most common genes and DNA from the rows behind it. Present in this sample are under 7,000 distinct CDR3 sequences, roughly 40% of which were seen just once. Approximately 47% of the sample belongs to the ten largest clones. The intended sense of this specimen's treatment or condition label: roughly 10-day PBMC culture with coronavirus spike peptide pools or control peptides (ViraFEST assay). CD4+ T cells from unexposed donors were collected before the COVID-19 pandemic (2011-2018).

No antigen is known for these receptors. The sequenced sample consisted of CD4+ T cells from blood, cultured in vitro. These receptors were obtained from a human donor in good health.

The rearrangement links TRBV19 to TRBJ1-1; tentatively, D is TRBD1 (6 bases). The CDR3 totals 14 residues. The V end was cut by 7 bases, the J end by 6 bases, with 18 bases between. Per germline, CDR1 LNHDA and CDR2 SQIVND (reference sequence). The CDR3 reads CASMEGGPEAEAFF. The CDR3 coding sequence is TGTGCCAGTATGGAGGGGGGACCAGAGGCTGAAGCTTTCTTT.

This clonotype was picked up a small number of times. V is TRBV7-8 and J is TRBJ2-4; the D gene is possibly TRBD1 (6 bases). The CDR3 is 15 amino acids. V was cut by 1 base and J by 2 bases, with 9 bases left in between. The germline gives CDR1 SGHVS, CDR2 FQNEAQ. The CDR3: CASSLDRGTKNIQYF. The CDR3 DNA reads TGTGCCAGCAGCTTAGATAGGGGGACCAAAAACATTCAGTACTTC.